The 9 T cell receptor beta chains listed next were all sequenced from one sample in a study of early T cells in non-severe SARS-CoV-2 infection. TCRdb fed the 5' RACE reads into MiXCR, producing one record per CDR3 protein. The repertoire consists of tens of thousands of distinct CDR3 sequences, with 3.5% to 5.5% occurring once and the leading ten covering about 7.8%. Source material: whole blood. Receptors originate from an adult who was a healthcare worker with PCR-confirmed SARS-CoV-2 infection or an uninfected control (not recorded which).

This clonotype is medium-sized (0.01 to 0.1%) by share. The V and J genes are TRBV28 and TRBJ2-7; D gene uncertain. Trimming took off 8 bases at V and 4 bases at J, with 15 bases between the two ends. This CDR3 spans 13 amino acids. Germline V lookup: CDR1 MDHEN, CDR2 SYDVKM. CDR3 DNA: TGTGCCAGCTCACTTTCTTCATATTACGAGCAGTACTTC. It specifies CASSLSSYYEQYF.

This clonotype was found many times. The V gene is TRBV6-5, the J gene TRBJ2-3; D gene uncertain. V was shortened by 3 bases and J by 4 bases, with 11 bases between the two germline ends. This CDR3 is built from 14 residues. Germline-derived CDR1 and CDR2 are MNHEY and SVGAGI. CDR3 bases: TGTGCCAGCAGTTATAAGTTGGGTGCAGATACGCAGTATTTT. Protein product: CASSYKLGADTQYF.

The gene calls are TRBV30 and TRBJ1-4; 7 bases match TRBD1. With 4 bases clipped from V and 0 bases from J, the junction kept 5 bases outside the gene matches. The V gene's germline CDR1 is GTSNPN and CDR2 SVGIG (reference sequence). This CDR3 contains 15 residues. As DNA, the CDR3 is TGTGCCTGGACAGGGGGTTCTGCAACTAATGAAAAACTGTTTTTT. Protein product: CAWTGGSATNEKLFF.

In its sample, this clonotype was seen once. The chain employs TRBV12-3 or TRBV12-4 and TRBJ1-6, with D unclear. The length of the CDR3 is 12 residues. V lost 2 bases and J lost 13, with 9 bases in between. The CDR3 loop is CASSLTHPPLHF. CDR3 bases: TGTGCCAGCAGTTTAACCCACCCCCCCCTCCACTTT.

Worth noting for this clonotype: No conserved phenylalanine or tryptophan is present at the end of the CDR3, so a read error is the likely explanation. CDR3 nucleotide sequence: TGTGCCAGTAGTAAGGACGGGACAGGCCAAGGTGGCTACACCATC. Translating it yields CASSKDGTGQGGYTI. This chain connects TRBV19 to TRBJ1-2, with 8 bases identical to TRBD1. V was pared by 4 bases and J by 7 bases, with 11 bases of the junction left unmatched. Germline loops: CDR1 LNHDA, CDR2 SQIVND (reference sequence). The CDR3 has 15 residues.

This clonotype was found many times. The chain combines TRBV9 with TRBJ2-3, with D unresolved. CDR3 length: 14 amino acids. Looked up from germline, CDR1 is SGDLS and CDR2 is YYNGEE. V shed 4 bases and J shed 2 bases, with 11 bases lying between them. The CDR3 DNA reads TGTGCCAGCAGCATTTCTAGGGTCACAGATACGCAGTATTTT. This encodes CASSISRVTDTQYF.

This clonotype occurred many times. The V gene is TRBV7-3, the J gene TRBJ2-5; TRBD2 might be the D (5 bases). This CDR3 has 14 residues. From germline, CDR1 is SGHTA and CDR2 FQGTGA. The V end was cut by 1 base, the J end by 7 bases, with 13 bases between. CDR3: CASSLNGGPGTQYF. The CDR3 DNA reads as TGTGCCAGCAGCTTAAACGGAGGTCCTGGGACCCAGTACTTC. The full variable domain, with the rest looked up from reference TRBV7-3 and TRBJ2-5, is GAGVSQTPSNKVTEKGKYVELRCDPISGHTALYWYRQSLGQGPEFLIYFQGTGAADDSGLPNDRFFAVRPEGSVSTLKIQRTERGDSAVYLCASSLNGGPGTQYFGPGTRLLVL.

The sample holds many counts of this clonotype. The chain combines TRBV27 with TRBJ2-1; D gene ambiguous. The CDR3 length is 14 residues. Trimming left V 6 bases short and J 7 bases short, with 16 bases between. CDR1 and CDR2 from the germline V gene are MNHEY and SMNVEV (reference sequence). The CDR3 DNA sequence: TGTGCCAGCAGCCAAAGGTGGTTAGAGAATGAGCAGTTCTTC. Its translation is CASSQRWLENEQFF.

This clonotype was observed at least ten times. The CDR3 region is CATSGPNLGGNSPLHF. The CDR3 DNA follows: TGTGCCACCAGCGGGCCAAACCTGGGAGGTAATTCACCCCTCCACTTT. This chain uses TRBV15 with TRBJ1-6; D is undetermined. The CDR3 consists of 16 residues. Per the germline V gene, CDR1 is LNHNV and CDR2 is YYDKDF (reference sequence). V dropped 5 bases and J dropped 6 bases, with 17 bases sitting between them.